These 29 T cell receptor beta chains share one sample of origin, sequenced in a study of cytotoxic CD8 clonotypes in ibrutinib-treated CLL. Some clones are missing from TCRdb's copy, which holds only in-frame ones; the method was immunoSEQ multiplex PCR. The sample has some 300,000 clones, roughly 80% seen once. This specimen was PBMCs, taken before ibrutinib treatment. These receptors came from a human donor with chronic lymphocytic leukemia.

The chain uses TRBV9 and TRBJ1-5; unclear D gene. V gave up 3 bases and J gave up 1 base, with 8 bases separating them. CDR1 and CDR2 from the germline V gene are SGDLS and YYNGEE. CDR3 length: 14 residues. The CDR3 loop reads CASSGSRSNQPQHF. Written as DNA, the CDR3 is TGTGCCAGCAGCGGAAGTAGGAGCAATCAGCCCCAGCATTTT. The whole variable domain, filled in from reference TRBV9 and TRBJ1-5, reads DSGVTQTPKHLITATGQRVTLRCSPRSGDLSVYWYQQSLDQGLQFLIQYYNGEERAKGNILERFSAQQFPDLHSELNLSSLELGDSALYFCASSGSRSNQPQHFGDGTRLSIL.

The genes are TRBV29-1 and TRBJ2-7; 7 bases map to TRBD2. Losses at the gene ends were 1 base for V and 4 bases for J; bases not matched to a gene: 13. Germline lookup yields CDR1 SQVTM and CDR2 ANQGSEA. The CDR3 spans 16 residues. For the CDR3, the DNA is TGCAGCGTTGAAGGGGGGGGAGCGGGACCAGCTTACGAGCAGTACTTC. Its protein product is CSVEGGGAGPAYEQYF.

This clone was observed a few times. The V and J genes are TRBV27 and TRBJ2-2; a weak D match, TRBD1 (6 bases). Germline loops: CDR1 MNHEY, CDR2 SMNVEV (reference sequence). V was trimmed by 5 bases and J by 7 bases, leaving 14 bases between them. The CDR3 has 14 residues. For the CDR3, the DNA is TGTGCCAGCAGTCCCACAGGGAGCGTCGGGGAGCTGTTTTTT. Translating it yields CASSPTGSVGELFF.

The CDR3 loop is CASSGTNNYGYTF. CDR3 DNA: TGCGCCAGCAGCGGGACAAACAACTATGGCTACACCTTC. The chain has TRBV5-1 and TRBJ1-2; maybe TRBD1 (6 bases). Germline assignment: CDR1 SGHRS and CDR2 YFSETQ. V lost 4 bases and J 2 bases, leaving 9 bases between the germline ends. The CDR3 sequence is 13 residues long.

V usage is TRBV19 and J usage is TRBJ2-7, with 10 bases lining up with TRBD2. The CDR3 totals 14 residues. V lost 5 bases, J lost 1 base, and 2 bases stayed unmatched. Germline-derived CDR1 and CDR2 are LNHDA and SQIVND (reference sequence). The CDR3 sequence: CASSFSGRSYEQYF. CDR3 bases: TGTGCCAGTAGTTTTAGCGGGAGGTCCTACGAGCAGTACTTC. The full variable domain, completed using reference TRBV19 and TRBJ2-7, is DGGITQSPKYLFRKEGQNVTLSCEQNLNHDAMYWYRQDPGQGLRLIYYSQIVNDFQKGDIAEGYSVSREKKESFPLTVTSAQKNPTAFYLCASSFSGRSYEQYFGPGTRLTVT.

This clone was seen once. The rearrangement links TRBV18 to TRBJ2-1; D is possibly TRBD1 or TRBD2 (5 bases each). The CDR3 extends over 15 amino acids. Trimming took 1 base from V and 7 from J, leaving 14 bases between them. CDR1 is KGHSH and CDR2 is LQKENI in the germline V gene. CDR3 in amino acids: CASSPRDGLGNEQFF. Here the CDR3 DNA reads TGTGCCAGCTCACCACGGGACGGGCTTGGAAATGAGCAGTTCTTC. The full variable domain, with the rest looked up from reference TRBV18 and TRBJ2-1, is NAGVMQNPRHLVRRRGQEARLRCSPMKGHSHVYWYRQLPEEGLKFMVYLQKENIIDESGMPKERFSAEFPKEGPSILRIQQVVRGDSAAYFCASSPRDGLGNEQFFGPGTRLTVL.

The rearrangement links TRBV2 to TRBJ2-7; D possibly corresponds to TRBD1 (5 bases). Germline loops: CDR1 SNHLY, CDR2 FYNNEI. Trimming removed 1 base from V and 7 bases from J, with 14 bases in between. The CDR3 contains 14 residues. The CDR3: CASSEGGRVEEQYF. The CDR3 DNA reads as TGTGCCAGCAGTGAAGGGGGCAGGGTAGAGGAGCAGTACTTC.

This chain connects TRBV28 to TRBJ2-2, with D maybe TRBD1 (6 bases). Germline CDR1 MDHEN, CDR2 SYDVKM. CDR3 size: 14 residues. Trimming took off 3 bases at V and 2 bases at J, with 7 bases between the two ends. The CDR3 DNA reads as TGTGCCAGCAGTTTGGGGACAAACACCGGGGAGCTGTTTTTT. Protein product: CASSLGTNTGELFF.

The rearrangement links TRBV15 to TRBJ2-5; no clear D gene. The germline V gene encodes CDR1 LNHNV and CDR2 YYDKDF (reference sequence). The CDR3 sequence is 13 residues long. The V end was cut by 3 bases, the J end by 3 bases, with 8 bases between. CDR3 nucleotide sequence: TGTGCCACCAGCAGCTTAAGTGAAGAGACCCAGTACTTC. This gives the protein CATSSLSEETQYF.

The CDR3, as DNA: TGTGCCAGCAGCGTCAGCGGCGGAGGAGGCGGAGAGACCCAGTACTTC. This codes for CASSVSGGGGGETQYF. The chain uses TRBV11-1 and TRBJ2-5, with D tentatively TRBD2 (5 bases). There are 16 residues in the CDR3. V was clipped by 5 bases and J by 4 bases, with 20 bases between them. The germline V gene encodes CDR1 SGHAT and CDR2 FQDESV (reference sequence).

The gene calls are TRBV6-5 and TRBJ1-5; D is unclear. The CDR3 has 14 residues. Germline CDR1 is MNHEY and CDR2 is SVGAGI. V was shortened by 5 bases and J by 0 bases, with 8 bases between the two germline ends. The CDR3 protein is CASSESYSNQPQHF. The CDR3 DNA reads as TGTGCCAGCAGTGAATCCTATAGCAATCAGCCCCAGCATTTT.

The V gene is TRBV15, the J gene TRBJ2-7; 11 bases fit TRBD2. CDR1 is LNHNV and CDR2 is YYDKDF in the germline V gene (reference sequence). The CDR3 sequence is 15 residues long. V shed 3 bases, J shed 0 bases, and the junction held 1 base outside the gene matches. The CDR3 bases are TGTGCCACCAGCAGGCTAGCGGGAGGCTCCTACGAGCAGTACTTC. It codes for CATSRLAGGSYEQYF.

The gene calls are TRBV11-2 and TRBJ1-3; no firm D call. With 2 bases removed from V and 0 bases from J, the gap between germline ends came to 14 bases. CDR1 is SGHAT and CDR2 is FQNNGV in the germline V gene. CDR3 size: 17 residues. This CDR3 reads CASSLFIGRLSGNTIYF. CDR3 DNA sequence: TGTGCCAGCAGCTTATTCATTGGGCGACTCTCTGGAAACACCATATATTTT.

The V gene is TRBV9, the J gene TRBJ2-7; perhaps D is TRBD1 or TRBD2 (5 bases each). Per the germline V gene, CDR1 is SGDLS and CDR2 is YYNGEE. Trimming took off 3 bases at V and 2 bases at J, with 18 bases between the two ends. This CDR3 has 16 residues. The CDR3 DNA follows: TGTGCCAGCAGCGGGGGGACCTCCGGGGCGGCCTACGAGCAGTACTTC. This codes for CASSGGTSGAAYEQYF. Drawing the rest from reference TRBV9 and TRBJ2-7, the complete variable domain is DSGVTQTPKHLITATGQRVTLRCSPRSGDLSVYWYQQSLDQGLQFLIQYYNGEERAKGNILERFSAQQFPDLHSELNLSSLELGDSALYFCASSGGTSGAAYEQYFGPGTRLTVT.

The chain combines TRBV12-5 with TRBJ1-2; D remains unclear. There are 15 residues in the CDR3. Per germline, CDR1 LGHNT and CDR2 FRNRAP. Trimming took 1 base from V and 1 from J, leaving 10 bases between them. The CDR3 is CASGLEEEFNYGYTF. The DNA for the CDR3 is TGTGCTAGTGGTTTGGAAGAAGAGTTTAACTATGGCTACACCTTC.

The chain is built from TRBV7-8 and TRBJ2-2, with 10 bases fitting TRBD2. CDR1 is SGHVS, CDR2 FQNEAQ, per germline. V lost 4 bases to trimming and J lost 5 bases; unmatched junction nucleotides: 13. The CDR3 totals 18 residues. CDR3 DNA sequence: TGTGCCAGCAGCTCTAGGGCTAGCGGGAGAGGAGGGACCGGGGAGCTGTTTTTT. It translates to CASSSRASGRGGTGELFF.

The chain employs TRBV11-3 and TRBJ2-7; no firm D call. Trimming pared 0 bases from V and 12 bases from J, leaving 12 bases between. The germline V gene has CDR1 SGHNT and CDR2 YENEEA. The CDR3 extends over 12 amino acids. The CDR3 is CASSLDIGSLYF. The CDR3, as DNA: TGTGCCAGCAGCTTAGATATTGGAAGTCTGTACTTC.

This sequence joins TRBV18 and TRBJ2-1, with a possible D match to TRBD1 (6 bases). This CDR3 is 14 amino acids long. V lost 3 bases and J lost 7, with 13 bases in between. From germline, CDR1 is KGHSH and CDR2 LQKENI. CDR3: CASSPMPGVNEQFF. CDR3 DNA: TGTGCCAGCTCACCGATGCCAGGGGTGAATGAGCAGTTCTTC.

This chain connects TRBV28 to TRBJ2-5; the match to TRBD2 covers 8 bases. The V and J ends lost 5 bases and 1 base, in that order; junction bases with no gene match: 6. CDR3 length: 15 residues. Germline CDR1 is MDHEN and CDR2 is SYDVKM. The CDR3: CASSTPGGGQETQYF. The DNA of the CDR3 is TGTGCCAGCAGTACGCCGGGAGGGGGCCAAGAGACCCAGTACTTC. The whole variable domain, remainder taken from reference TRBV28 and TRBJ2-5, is DVKVTQSSRYLVKRTGEKVFLECVQDMDHENMFWYRQDPGLGLRLIYFSYDVKMKEKGDIPEGYSVSREKKERFSLILESASTNQTSMYLCASSTPGGGQETQYFGPGTRLLVL.

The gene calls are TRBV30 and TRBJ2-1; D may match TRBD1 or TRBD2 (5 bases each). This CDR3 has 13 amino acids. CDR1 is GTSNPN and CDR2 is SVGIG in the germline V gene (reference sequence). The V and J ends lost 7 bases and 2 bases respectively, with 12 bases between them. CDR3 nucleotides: TGTGCCTCGTCACGAGGGGCCTACAATGAGCAGTTCTTC. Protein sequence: CASSRGAYNEQFF. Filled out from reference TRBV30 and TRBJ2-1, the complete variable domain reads SQTIHQWPATLVQPVGSPLSLECTVEGTSNPNLYWYRQAAGRGLQLLFYSVGIGQISSEVPQNLSASRPQDRQFILSSKKLLLSDSGFYLCASSRGAYNEQFFGPGTRLTVL.

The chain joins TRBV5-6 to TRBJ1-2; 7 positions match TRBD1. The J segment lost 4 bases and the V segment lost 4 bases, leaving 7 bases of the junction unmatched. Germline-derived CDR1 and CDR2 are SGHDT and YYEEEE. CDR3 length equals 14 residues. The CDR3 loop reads CASSGMGQIYGYTF. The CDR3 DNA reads TGTGCCAGCAGCGGGATGGGACAGATCTATGGCTACACCTTC.

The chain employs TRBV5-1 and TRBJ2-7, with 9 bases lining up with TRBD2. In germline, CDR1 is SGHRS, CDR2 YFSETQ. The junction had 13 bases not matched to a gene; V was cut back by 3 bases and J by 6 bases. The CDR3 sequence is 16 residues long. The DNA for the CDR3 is TGCGCCAGCAGCTGGGTGAGGAATAGCGGGAGTTCCGAGCAGTACTTC. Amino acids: CASSWVRNSGSSEQYF.

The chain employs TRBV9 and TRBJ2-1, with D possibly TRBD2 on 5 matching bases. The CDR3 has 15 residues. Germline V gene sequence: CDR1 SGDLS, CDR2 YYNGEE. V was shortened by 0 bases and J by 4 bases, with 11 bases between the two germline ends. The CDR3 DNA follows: TGTGCCAGCAGCGTAGACGGTAGCGTATACAATGAGCAGTTCTTC. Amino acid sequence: CASSVDGSVYNEQFF.

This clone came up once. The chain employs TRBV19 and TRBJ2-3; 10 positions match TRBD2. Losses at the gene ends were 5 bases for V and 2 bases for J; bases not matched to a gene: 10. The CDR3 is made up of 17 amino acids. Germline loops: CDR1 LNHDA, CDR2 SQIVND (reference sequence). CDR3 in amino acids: CASSRHASGSSTDTQYF. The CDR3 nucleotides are TGTGCCAGTAGTCGCCACGCTAGCGGGAGTTCCACAGATACGCAGTATTTT. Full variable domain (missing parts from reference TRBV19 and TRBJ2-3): DGGITQSPKYLFRKEGQNVTLSCEQNLNHDAMYWYRQDPGQGLRLIYYSQIVNDFQKGDIAEGYSVSREKKESFPLTVTSAQKNPTAFYLCASSRHASGSSTDTQYFGPGTRLTVL.

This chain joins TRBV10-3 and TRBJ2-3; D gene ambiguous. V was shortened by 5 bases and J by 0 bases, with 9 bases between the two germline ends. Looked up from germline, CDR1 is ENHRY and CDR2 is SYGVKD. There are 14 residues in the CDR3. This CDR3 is CAISPGGSTDTQYF. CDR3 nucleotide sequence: TGTGCCATCAGTCCGGGCGGTAGCACAGATACGCAGTATTTT.

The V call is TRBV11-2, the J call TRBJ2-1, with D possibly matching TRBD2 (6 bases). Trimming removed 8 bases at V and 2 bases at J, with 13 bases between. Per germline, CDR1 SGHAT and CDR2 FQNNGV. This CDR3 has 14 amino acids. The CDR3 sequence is CASCHGSPYNEQFF. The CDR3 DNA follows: TGTGCCAGCTGCCACGGGAGCCCCTACAATGAGCAGTTCTTC.

The CDR3, as DNA: TGTGCCAGCAGACGTAGGACAGACTATGGCTACACCTTC. Translated, it gives CASRRRTDYGYTF. This chain uses TRBV9 with TRBJ1-2; D perhaps matches TRBD1 (6 bases). Trimming removed 5 bases at V and 3 bases at J, with 11 bases between. Germline V gene sequence: CDR1 SGDLS, CDR2 YYNGEE. The CDR3 totals 13 residues.

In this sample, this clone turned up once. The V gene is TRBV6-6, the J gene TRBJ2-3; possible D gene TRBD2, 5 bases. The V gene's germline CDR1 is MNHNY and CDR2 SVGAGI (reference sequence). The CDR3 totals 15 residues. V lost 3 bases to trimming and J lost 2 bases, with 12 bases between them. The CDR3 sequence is CASSYSSQYTDTQYF. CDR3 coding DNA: TGTGCCAGCAGTTATTCTAGCCAATACACAGATACGCAGTATTTT.

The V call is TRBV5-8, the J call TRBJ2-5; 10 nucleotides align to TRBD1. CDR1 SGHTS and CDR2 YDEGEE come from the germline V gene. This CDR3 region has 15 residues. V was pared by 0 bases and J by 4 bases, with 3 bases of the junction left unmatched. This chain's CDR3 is CASSLGQGAAETQYF. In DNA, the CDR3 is TGTGCCAGCAGCTTGGGACAGGGGGCCGCAGAGACCCAGTACTTC.